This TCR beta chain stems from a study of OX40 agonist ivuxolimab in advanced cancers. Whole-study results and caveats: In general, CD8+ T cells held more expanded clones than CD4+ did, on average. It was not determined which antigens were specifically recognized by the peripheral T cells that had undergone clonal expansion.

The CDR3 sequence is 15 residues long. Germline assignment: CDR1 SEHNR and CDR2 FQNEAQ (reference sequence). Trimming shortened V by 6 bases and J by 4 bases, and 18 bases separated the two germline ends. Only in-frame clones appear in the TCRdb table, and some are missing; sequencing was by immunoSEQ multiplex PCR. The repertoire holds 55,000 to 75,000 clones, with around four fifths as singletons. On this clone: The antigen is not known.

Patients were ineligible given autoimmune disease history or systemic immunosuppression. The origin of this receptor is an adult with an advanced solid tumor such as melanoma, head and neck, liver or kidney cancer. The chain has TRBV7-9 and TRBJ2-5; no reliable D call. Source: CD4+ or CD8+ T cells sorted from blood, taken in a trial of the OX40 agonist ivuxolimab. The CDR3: CASSQTVLLGETQYF. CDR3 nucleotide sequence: TGTGCCAGCAGTCAAACCGTCCTCCTGGGAGAGACCCAGTACTTC.